These 27 T cell receptor beta chains share one sample of origin, sequenced in a study of shared clonotypes between healthy human individuals. Profiled with immunoSEQ multiplex PCR; TCRdb holds only in-frame clones, not every one. The top ten hold around 1.8% of the sample, which has approximately 700,000 clones, around three quarters seen once. Sequenced sample: memory CD4+ T cells sorted from blood. Subset here: CD45RA-negative fraction. These receptors were taken from a woman aged 25 to 39 in good health.

In its sample, this clone was seen many times. The rearrangement joins TRBV5-1 to TRBJ2-2, with 9 bases fitting TRBD1. There are 17 residues in the CDR3. CDR1 is SGHRS, CDR2 YFSETQ, per germline. V trimming: 0 bases; J trimming: 5 bases; junction bases outside the gene matches: 8. The CDR3 sequence is CASSLAPGTGNTGELFF. CDR3 nucleotide sequence: TGCGCCAGCAGCTTGGCCCCCGGGACAGGGAATACCGGGGAGCTGTTTTTT.

This chain uses TRBV9 with TRBJ2-3, with D possibly TRBD2 on 7 matching bases. CDR1 and CDR2 (germline): SGDLS, YYNGEE. This CDR3 has 19 amino acids. The V end lost 3 bases, the J end lost 1 base, and 24 bases lay between the germline ends. The CDR3 here is CASSADWGGGGGRTDTQYF. In nucleotides, the CDR3 is TGTGCCAGCAGCGCCGACTGGGGGGGCGGCGGGGGCCGCACAGATACGCAGTATTTT.

This chain joins TRBV19 and TRBJ2-7; TRBD2 agrees at 10 bases. CDR3 length: 15 residues. Per the germline V gene, CDR1 is LNHDA and CDR2 is SQIVND (reference sequence). V lost 9 bases, J lost 3 bases, and 11 bases stayed unmatched. In DNA, the CDR3 is TGTGCCAGCCTCGGGGGGACTAGCGCTATCTACGAGCAGTACTTC. Translation: CASLGGTSAIYEQYF.

As DNA, the CDR3 is TGTGCCATCAGGGGAGACAGGGACGCTGAAGCTTTCTTT. Amino acids: CAIRGDRDAEAFF. The gene calls are TRBV10-3 and TRBJ1-1, with 7 bases aligning to TRBD1. V was clipped by 6 bases and J by 6 bases; unmatched bases: 7. The CDR3 contains 13 residues. Germline CDR1 ENHRY, CDR2 SYGVKD.

This clone has at least ten counts. Within the sample, other DNA sequences also encode this same CDR3. The rearrangement uses TRBV7-9 and TRBJ1-1; D might be TRBD1 (5 bases). V lost 3 bases and J 1 base, leaving 9 bases between the germline ends. The CDR3 consists of 14 residues. Germline lookup yields CDR1 SEHNR and CDR2 FQNEAQ (reference sequence). The CDR3 loop reads CASSLQGGNTEAFF. The CDR3 region has the DNA TGTGCCAGCAGCTTGCAGGGTGGGAACACTGAAGCTTTCTTT.

V gene TRBV4-1 combines with J gene TRBJ1-4; 8 bases fit TRBD1. J gave up 5 bases and V 3 bases, and 5 bases lay outside the gene matches. Germline lookup yields CDR1 MGHRA and CDR2 YSYEKL. This CDR3 contains 15 residues. The CDR3 spells CASSQDGQGNEKLFF. The CDR3 nucleotides read TGCGCCAGCAGCCAGGATGGACAGGGAAATGAAAAACTGTTTTTT.

This clone appeared many times. V usage is TRBV7-9 and J usage is TRBJ1-1; 8 bases are shared with TRBD1. The J segment lost 3 bases and the V segment lost 5 bases, leaving 5 bases of the junction unmatched. This CDR3 comprises 14 residues. Germline V gene sequence: CDR1 SEHNR, CDR2 FQNEAQ (reference sequence). The CDR3: CASSRQGSYTEAFF. The DNA for the CDR3 is TGTGCCAGCAGCCGACAGGGGTCATACACTGAAGCTTTCTTT.

The chain is built from TRBV19 and TRBJ1-3; D is uncertain. CDR1 and CDR2 (germline): LNHDA, SQIVND (reference sequence). V was cut by 8 bases and J by 7 bases, with 15 bases left in between. This CDR3 contains 13 residues. The CDR3 region is CASEGGYLNTIYF. In DNA form, the CDR3 reads TGTGCCAGTGAAGGAGGATATCTTAACACCATATATTTT.

The V gene is TRBV27, the J gene TRBJ2-1, with 8 bases identical to TRBD1. V shed 7 bases and J 10 bases; nucleotides not matched to a gene: 9. CDR3 length: 13 residues. CDR1 and CDR2 (germline): MNHEY, SMNVEV (reference sequence). The CDR3 DNA is TGTGCCAGCACAATACGGACAGGGAGCGAGCAGTTCTTC. Translation: CASTIRTGSEQFF.

This chain's CDR3 is CASRSRGNTEAFF. The CDR3 DNA sequence: TGTGCCAGCAGATCACGGGGAAACACTGAAGCTTTCTTT. This chain joins TRBV28 and TRBJ1-1; no clear D gene. Germline-derived CDR1 and CDR2 are MDHEN and SYDVKM. This CDR3 is built from 13 residues. Deletions cut 6 bases from V and 2 bases from J, with 10 bases between. Supplemented by reference TRBV28 and TRBJ1-1, the full variable domain reads DVKVTQSSRYLVKRTGEKVFLECVQDMDHENMFWYRQDPGLGLRLIYFSYDVKMKEKGDIPEGYSVSREKKERFSLILESASTNQTSMYLCASRSRGNTEAFFGQGTRLTVV.

In its sample, this clone was seen a few times. This chain links TRBV7-9 with TRBJ2-7; D not resolved. The CDR3 totals 13 residues. Trimming cost V 2 bases and J 2 bases, with 7 bases left between them. Germline V gene lookup returns CDR1 SEHNR and CDR2 FQNEAQ (reference sequence). CDR3 in DNA: TGTGCCAGCAGCTTACTCGGTACCTACGAGCAGTACTTC. It translates to CASSLLGTYEQYF.

The chain recombines TRBV19 with TRBJ2-3, with D possibly being TRBD1 (5 bases). V lost 3 bases and J 7 bases, leaving 11 bases between the germline ends. The CDR3 is 13 amino acids. Germline assignment: CDR1 LNHDA and CDR2 SQIVND (reference sequence). The CDR3 is CASSIPGWHTQYF. Here the CDR3 DNA reads TGTGCCAGTAGTATTCCAGGGTGGCATACGCAGTATTTT.

This clone occurred a few times. The chain uses TRBV6-5 and TRBJ1-2; 9 bases map to TRBD1. CDR3 length: 14 amino acids. The germline gives CDR1 MNHEY, CDR2 SVGAGI. V shed 4 bases and J 8 bases; nucleotides not matched to a gene: 8. The CDR3 region has the DNA TGTGCCAGCAGTTCCTCGGGACAGGGTAGCGGCTACACCTTC. Translated, it gives CASSSSGQGSGYTF.

This CDR3 is CASSSPAGSSYEQYF. CDR3 DNA sequence: TGTGCCAGCAGTTCCCCAGCGGGATCATCCTACGAGCAGTACTTC. This chain joins TRBV28 and TRBJ2-7, with 7 bases matching TRBD2. The CDR3 extends over 15 amino acids. Germline-derived CDR1 and CDR2 are MDHEN and SYDVKM. V lost 4 bases to trimming and J lost 1 base; unmatched junction nucleotides: 7.

This rearrangement joins TRBV27 to TRBJ2-4; 9 bases align to TRBD1. The CDR3 has 13 amino acids. In germline, CDR1 is MNHEY, CDR2 SMNVEV (reference sequence). V lost 3 bases to trimming and J lost 8 bases; unmatched junction nucleotides: 2. The CDR3 region has the DNA TGTGCCAGCAGTTTGGACAGGGGTGACATTCAGTACTTC. It codes for CASSLDRGDIQYF.

V is TRBV27 and J is TRBJ1-5; TRBD1 agrees at 7 bases. The CDR3 loop spans 14 amino acids. Germline-derived CDR1 and CDR2 are MNHEY and SMNVEV (reference sequence). V shed 4 bases, J shed 7 bases, and the junction held 7 bases outside the gene matches. As DNA, the CDR3 is TGTGCCAGCAGTTCTACAGGGGTGCGACAGCCCCAGCATTTT. Residues: CASSSTGVRQPQHF.

The V gene is TRBV2, the J gene TRBJ2-7, with TRBD1 matching 10 bases. There are 15 residues in the CDR3. Germline V gives CDR1 SNHLY, CDR2 FYNNEI. Unmatched junction bases numbered 6, after V lost 4 bases and J lost 3 bases. In DNA form, the CDR3 reads TGTGCCAGCAGTGCAGTTAGGACAGGGGGCTACGAGCAGTACTTC. Translating gives CASSAVRTGGYEQYF.

For this clone: A much more abundant neighbour one base away suggests this may be a read error. This rearrangement joins TRBV28 to TRBJ1-5; 9 nucleotides agree with TRBD1. This CDR3 spans 13 amino acids. CDR1 MDHEN and CDR2 SYDVKM come from the germline V gene. The V gene end was trimmed by 5 bases and the J gene end by 5 bases; junction bases not matched to a gene: 1. The CDR3 bases are TGTGCCAGCAGTGGGGACAGGGATCAGCCCCAGCATTTT. Amino acid sequence: CASSGDRDQPQHF.

The chain is built from TRBV7-8 and TRBJ1-1; TRBD1 agrees at 7 bases. The V and J ends lost 10 bases and 0 bases, in that order; junction bases with no gene match: 14. CDR3 size: 16 residues. Per the germline V gene, CDR1 is SGHVS and CDR2 is FQNEAQ. CDR3 coding DNA: TGTGCCACCACTTCCGCTAACAGGGGATTGAACACTGAAGCTTTCTTT. It translates to CATTSANRGLNTEAFF.

This clone was detected ten times or more. The chain recombines TRBV7-2 with TRBJ2-5, with 7 positions matching TRBD2. V was clipped by 2 bases and J by 5 bases; unmatched bases: 5. The CDR3 runs to 14 residues. The germline gives CDR1 SGHTA, CDR2 FQGNSA. The CDR3 DNA sequence: TGTGCCAGCAGCTTACAGCGGGATGTGGAGACCCAGTACTTC. It encodes CASSLQRDVETQYF.

This clone came up once. This chain connects TRBV4-1 to TRBJ1-1; the match to TRBD1 covers 12 bases. J lost 9 bases, V lost 3 bases, and 14 bases had no gene match. Germline V gives CDR1 MGHRA, CDR2 YSYEKL. The CDR3 length is 17 residues. The CDR3: CASSQPTAGQGAWKAFF. The CDR3 region has the DNA TGCGCCAGCAGCCAGCCCACGGCGGGACAGGGGGCCTGGAAAGCTTTCTTT.

The V and J genes are TRBV7-6 and TRBJ2-5; TRBD2 aligns across 13 bases. The CDR3 has 15 residues. The V gene end was trimmed by 4 bases and the J gene end by 5 bases; junction bases not matched to a gene: 4. Looked up from germline, CDR1 is SGHVS and CDR2 is FNYEAQ. This chain's CDR3 is CASSWGLAGRETQYF. The CDR3 nucleotides read TGTGCCAGCAGCTGGGGACTAGCGGGACGGGAGACCCAGTACTTC.

This clone was counted between two and nine times. The rearrangement links TRBV10-3 to TRBJ2-3; D is perhaps TRBD1 (6 bases). V was trimmed by 8 bases and J by 1 base, leaving 7 bases between them. This CDR3 has 12 residues. Per the germline V gene, CDR1 is ENHRY and CDR2 is SYGVKD. CDR3 sequence (DNA): TGTGCCATCTCAGGGGGCACAGATACGCAGTATTTT. Residues: CAISGGTDTQYF.

The CDR3, as DNA: TGCGCCAGCAGCCAAGAGGGCGGGCGGAGAGGTGAAAAACTGTTTTTT. As protein: CASSQEGGRRGEKLFF. The chain uses TRBV4-1 and TRBJ1-4; no firm D call. The CDR3 loop spans 16 amino acids. V was cut by 0 bases and J by 7 bases, with 15 bases left in between. CDR1 is MGHRA, CDR2 YSYEKL, per germline.

This clone was recorded once. The genes are TRBV6-1 and TRBJ1-2; possibly TRBD1 for D (5 bases). The germline CDR1 and CDR2 sequences are MNHNS and SASEGT. Trimming stripped 1 base from V and 8 bases from J, with 14 bases between. CDR3 length: 14 residues. CDR3 DNA: TGTGCCAGCAGTGAAGGAGAGGGGCATAGGGGCTACACCTTC. Amino acids: CASSEGEGHRGYTF.

This clone was observed once. The chain has TRBV2 and TRBJ2-1; no clear D gene. The CDR3 covers 13 residues. V gave up 7 bases and J gave up 0 bases, with 7 bases separating them. The germline gives CDR1 SNHLY, CDR2 FYNNEI. CDR3 bases: TGTGCCAGCAACCTAAACTCCTACAATGAGCAGTTCTTC. Translation gives CASNLNSYNEQFF.

A few counts support this clone. Within the sample, other DNA sequences also encode this same CDR3. The chain has TRBV6-4 and TRBJ2-2, with 7 nucleotides matching TRBD1. With 3 bases clipped from V and 6 bases from J, the junction kept 1 base outside the gene matches. The CDR3 loop spans 13 amino acids. Germline V gene lookup returns CDR1 MRHNA and CDR2 SNTAGT. In DNA form, the CDR3 reads TGTGCCAGCAGTGAACAGGGGTCCGGGGAGCTGTTTTTT. Protein sequence: CASSEQGSGELFF.